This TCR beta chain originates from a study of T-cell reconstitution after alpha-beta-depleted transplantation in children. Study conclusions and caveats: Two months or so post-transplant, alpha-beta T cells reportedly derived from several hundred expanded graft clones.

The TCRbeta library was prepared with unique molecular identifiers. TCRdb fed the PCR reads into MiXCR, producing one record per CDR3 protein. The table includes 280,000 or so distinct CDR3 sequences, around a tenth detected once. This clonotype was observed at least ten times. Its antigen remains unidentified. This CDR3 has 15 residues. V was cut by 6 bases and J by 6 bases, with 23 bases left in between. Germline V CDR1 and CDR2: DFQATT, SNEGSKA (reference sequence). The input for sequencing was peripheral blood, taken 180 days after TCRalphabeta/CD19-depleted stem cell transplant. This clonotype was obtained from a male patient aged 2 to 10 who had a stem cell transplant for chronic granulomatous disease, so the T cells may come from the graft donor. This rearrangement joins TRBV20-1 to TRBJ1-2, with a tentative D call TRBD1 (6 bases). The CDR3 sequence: CSAPRRLQGFDGYTF. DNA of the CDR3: TGCAGTGCCCCCCGCCGGCTACAGGGTTTTGATGGCTACACCTTC.